This TCR beta chain was captured in a study of chemoradiotherapy in HPV16-positive cancers. Study information: Functional T-cell assays on a couple of HPV16-positive patients' cells defined candidate HPV-specific clones and common TCR motifs.

Germline CDR1 is LNHDA and CDR2 is SQIVND (reference sequence). With 1 base removed from V and 5 bases from J, the gap between germline ends came to 8 bases. This CDR3 has 13 residues. Profiled with immunoSEQ multiplex PCR; TCRdb holds only in-frame clones, not every one. Of around 15,000 clones in the sample, less than 70% were seen once. By proportion, this clone is medium-sized. The V and J genes are TRBV19 and TRBJ1-1, with a possible D match to TRBD1 (5 bases). Sampling took place from a patient who underwent chemoradiotherapy. The sequence derives from a human donor with HPV-associated anogenital cancer. The CDR3 loop is CASSIGGYTEAFF. The CDR3 region has the DNA TGTGCCAGTAGTATAGGGGGGTATACTGAAGCTTTCTTT.